Below, 21 T cell receptor beta chains from the same sample are listed, as sequenced in a study of human T cells and chemical hapten exposure. Time point denoted: patch test 2, 6 weeks after DPC sensitization. Treatment reported: therapeutic diphenylcyclopropenone sensitization with weekly scalp DPC. Each CDR3 protein is one row after TCRdb ran MiXCR on the RACE reads. The data show roughly 100,000 distinct CDR3 sequences, about 9.3% seen once. The specimen comprised whole blood, sampled in connection with sensitization to the hapten diphenylcyclopropenone (DPC). The receptors here all came from a woman in her thirties or forties with alopecia areata. Some clones in this sample may be carry-over from other donors' samples.

The chain carries TRBV6-1 and TRBJ1-1; D call uncertain. The V gene's germline CDR1 is MNHNS and CDR2 SASEGT. V was pared by 6 bases and J by 0 bases, with 11 bases between. This CDR3 is built from 14 residues. The CDR3 is CASRAQQLNTEAFF. DNA of the CDR3: TGTGCCAGCAGAGCACAGCAATTGAACACTGAAGCTTTCTTT.

The chain combines TRBV6-5 with TRBJ1-3, with unresolved D. This CDR3 is 17 amino acids long. Per germline, CDR1 MNHEY and CDR2 SVGAGI. The germline V and J ends were trimmed by 0 bases and 0 bases, with 12 bases remaining between them. CDR3 amino acids: CASSYSTHHHSGNTIYF. The CDR3 bases are TGTGCCAGCAGTTACTCGACACACCATCACTCTGGAAACACCATATATTTT.

This clonotype has at least ten counts. The chain employs TRBV7-2 and TRBJ2-5; D is uncertain. The V and J ends lost 3 bases and 2 bases respectively, with 7 bases between them. Per germline, CDR1 SGHTA and CDR2 FQGNSA. The CDR3 loop spans 13 amino acids. The CDR3 loop is CASSFGVQETQYF. Here the CDR3 DNA reads TGTGCCAGCAGCTTCGGAGTGCAAGAGACCCAGTACTTC. The complete variable domain, with remaining parts taken from reference TRBV7-2 and TRBJ2-5, reads GAGVSQSPSNKVTEKGKDVELRCDPISGHTALYWYRQSLGQGLEFLIYFQGNSAPDKSGLPSDRFSAERTGGSVSTLTIQRTQQEDSAVYLCASSFGVQETQYFGPGTRLLVL.

A few counts support this clonotype. CDR3: CASSRSPPGLASETQYF. The DNA for the CDR3 is TGTGCCAGCAGCCGATCACCTCCGGGACTAGCTTCGGAGACCCAGTACTTC. The chain has TRBV4-2 and TRBJ2-5; TRBD2 matches 9 bases. The germline gives CDR1 LGHNA, CDR2 YNFKEQ. With 4 bases clipped from V and 5 bases from J, the junction kept 14 bases outside the gene matches. This CDR3 has 17 residues.

This clonotype was recorded at least ten times. This chain connects TRBV5-5 to TRBJ2-1; 8 bases are a match to TRBD1. The length of the CDR3 is 14 residues. Per the germline V gene, CDR1 is SGHKS and CDR2 is YYEKEE (reference sequence). The V gene end was trimmed by 6 bases and the J gene end by 5 bases; junction bases not matched to a gene: 7. In DNA, the CDR3 is TGTGCCAGCACGGTGACAGGGGCGGACAATGAGCAGTTCTTC. Translation gives CASTVTGADNEQFF.

The chain uses TRBV20-1 and TRBJ2-6, with 7 bases matching TRBD2. Trimming cost V 7 bases and J 0 bases; bases outside gene matches: 9. This CDR3 comprises 16 residues. Germline V CDR1 and CDR2: DFQATT, SNEGSKA (reference sequence). The CDR3 here is CSVLAGASSGANVLTF. The CDR3 DNA follows: TGCAGTGTTTTAGCGGGCGCTAGCTCTGGGGCCAACGTCCTGACTTTC.

The sample holds many counts of this clonotype. The chain has TRBV9 and TRBJ2-3; maybe TRBD2 (5 bases). Germline loops: CDR1 SGDLS, CDR2 YYNGEE. V lost 0 bases to trimming and J lost 2 bases, with 10 bases between them. The CDR3 is made up of 15 amino acids. The CDR3 bases are TGTGCCAGCAGCGTAGGCCCCGGGGTCACAGATACGCAGTATTTT. This sequence encodes CASSVGPGVTDTQYF.

This clonotype has more than one count but fewer than ten. The chain's CDR3 is CASSPTGAGNTEAFF. The CDR3, as DNA: TGTGCCAGCTCACCGACTGGGGCGGGTAACACTGAAGCTTTCTTT. This chain joins TRBV18 and TRBJ1-1, with D possibly matching TRBD1 (5 bases). Germline values: CDR1 KGHSH, CDR2 LQKENI. The V end was cut by 3 bases, the J end by 2 bases, with 13 bases between. The CDR3 loop spans 15 amino acids.

This clonotype was picked up many times. V gene TRBV7-9 combines with J gene TRBJ2-7; TRBD2 agrees at 11 bases. The J segment lost 3 bases and the V segment lost 4 bases, leaving 5 bases of the junction unmatched. The CDR3 sequence is 15 residues long. The germline V gene has CDR1 SEHNR and CDR2 FQNEAQ (reference sequence). The CDR3 DNA reads TGTGCCAGCAGCTCCTCTAGCGGGAGGTACTACGAGCAGTACTTC. This sequence encodes CASSSSSGRYYEQYF.

About this clonotype: The junction differs from germline at one of its ends, possibly a read error. This rearrangement joins TRBV6-2 or TRBV6-3 to TRBJ2-7; TRBD2 might be the D (5 bases). CDR1 is MNHEY, CDR2 SVGEGT, per germline. This CDR3 region has 13 residues. CDR3 loop: CASSYEASSSPGF. CDR3 nucleotides: TGTGCCAGCAGTTACGAAGCTAGCTCTAGCCCGGGCTTC.

This clonotype has a count of ten or more. The chain uses TRBV2 and TRBJ1-6; 8 bases are shared with TRBD1. CDR1 and CDR2 (germline): SNHLY, FYNNEI. This CDR3 is 14 amino acids long. V lost 4 bases, J lost 7 bases, and 3 bases stayed unmatched. The CDR3 is CASSGGQENSPLHF. Written as DNA, the CDR3 is TGTGCCAGCAGTGGGGGACAGGAAAATTCACCCCTCCACTTT.

This chain links TRBV29-1 with TRBJ2-5, with D perhaps matching TRBD1 (6 bases). V was pared by 4 bases and J by 5 bases, with 11 bases between. This CDR3 has 12 residues. CDR1 is SQVTM and CDR2 is ANQGSEA in the germline V gene. The CDR3 DNA reads TGCAGCGTTGGTCAGGGGCGGGAGACCCAGTACTTC. Protein sequence: CSVGQGRETQYF.

Only a few counts were recorded for this clonotype. This sequence joins TRBV12-3 or TRBV12-4 and TRBJ2-2; 11 bases fit TRBD1. V lost 5 bases, J lost 5 bases, and 7 bases stayed unmatched. The CDR3 is made up of 16 amino acids. The CDR3 here is CASSAGQGAQTGELFF. The CDR3 coding sequence is TGTGCCAGCAGTGCCGGACAGGGGGCGCAGACCGGGGAGCTGTTTTTT.

This clonotype was counted between two and nine times. DNA for the CDR3: TGCGCCAGCAGCTTGGGAGGGGTGTACGAGCAGTACTTC. Translation: CASSLGGVYEQYF. The gene calls are TRBV5-1 and TRBJ2-7, with D tentatively TRBD1 or TRBD2 (5 bases each). Germline assignment: CDR1 SGHRS and CDR2 YFSETQ. Trimming removed 0 bases from V and 4 bases from J, with 8 bases in between. This CDR3 is 13 amino acids long. Looking up the rest from reference TRBV5-1 and TRBJ2-7 gives the full variable domain: KAGVTQTPRYLIKTRGQQVTLSCSPISGHRSVSWYQQTPGQGLQFLFEYFSETQRNKGNFPGRFSGRQFSNSRSEMNVSTLELGDSALYLCASSLGGVYEQYFGPGTRLTVT.

This clonotype was found many times. The rearrangement joins TRBV7-2 to TRBJ2-7; 7 bases fit TRBD2. The V gene end was trimmed by 5 bases and the J gene end by 3 bases; junction bases not matched to a gene: 4. The germline V gene has CDR1 SGHTA and CDR2 FQGNSA. This CDR3 spans 13 amino acids. CDR3 in DNA: TGTGCCAGCAGCCCCCCTAGCGGCTACGAGCAGTACTTC. Residues: CASSPPSGYEQYF.

V usage is TRBV7-2 and J usage is TRBJ1-1, with TRBD1 identical over 7 bases. V lost 5 bases to trimming and J lost 2 bases; unmatched junction nucleotides: 2. CDR1 is SGHTA, CDR2 FQGNSA, per germline. This CDR3 comprises 13 residues. CDR3 residues: CASSRDRNTEAFF. The CDR3 DNA is TGTGCCAGCAGCCGGGACAGAAACACTGAAGCTTTCTTT. The variable domain in full, completed from reference TRBV7-2 and TRBJ1-1, reads GAGVSQSPSNKVTEKGKDVELRCDPISGHTALYWYRQSLGQGLEFLIYFQGNSAPDKSGLPSDRFSAERTGGSVSTLTIQRTQQEDSAVYLCASSRDRNTEAFFGQGTRLTVV.

This clonotype was detected ten times or more. The chain has TRBV7-2 and TRBJ2-7, with TRBD2 identical over 9 bases. Trimming cost V 5 bases and J 6 bases; bases outside gene matches: 5. The CDR3 length is 13 residues. From germline, CDR1 is SGHTA and CDR2 FQGNSA. CDR3 coding DNA: TGTGCCAGCAGCCGACAAGCGGGGGGCGAGCAGTACTTC. This sequence encodes CASSRQAGGEQYF.

The J gene is TRBJ1-4, the V gene TRBV29-1; D is uncertain. Trimming shortened V by 4 bases and J by 8 bases, and 8 bases separated the two germline ends. Germline V gene data show CDR1 as SQVTM and CDR2 as ANQGSEA. This CDR3 contains 11 residues. CDR3: CSVGFYEKLFF. In DNA form, the CDR3 reads TGCAGCGTTGGTTTCTACGAAAAACTGTTTTTT. Complete variable domain (other parts from reference TRBV29-1 and TRBJ1-4): SAVISQKPSRDICQRGTSLTIQCQVDSQVTMMFWYRQQPGQSLTLIATANQGSEATYESGFVIDKFPISRPNLTFSTLTVSNMSPEDSSIYLCSVGFYEKLFFGSGTQLSVL.

The chain is built from TRBV20-1 and TRBJ2-7, with TRBD2 identical over 9 bases. CDR1 is DFQATT and CDR2 is SNEGSKA in the germline V gene (reference sequence). CDR3 length: 16 amino acids. Germline trimming cut 3 bases from V and 0 bases from J; bases unmatched to any gene: 9. CDR3 DNA: TGCAGTGCTAGGAGTTTGCGGGAGGGCAACTCCTACGAGCAGTACTTC. It is translated as CSARSLREGNSYEQYF.

This clonotype occurred many times. V and J are TRBV30 and TRBJ2-5; 12 bases line up with TRBD2. This CDR3 has 15 amino acids. The germline gives CDR1 GTSNPN, CDR2 SVGIG (reference sequence). With 1 base clipped from V and 0 bases from J, the junction kept 0 bases outside the gene matches. The CDR3 here is CAWSGTSGNQETQYF. The DNA for the CDR3 is TGTGCCTGGAGTGGGACTAGCGGGAACCAAGAGACCCAGTACTTC.

This clonotype was counted at least ten times. The chain recombines TRBV9 with TRBJ2-3, with 7 bases identical to TRBD1. V lost 0 bases, J lost 4 bases, and 5 bases stayed unmatched. The CDR3 runs to 15 residues. The V gene's germline CDR1 is SGDLS and CDR2 YYNGEE. The CDR3 here is CASSVGDRVPDTQYF. DNA of the CDR3: TGTGCCAGCAGCGTAGGAGACAGGGTTCCAGATACGCAGTATTTT.